This T cell receptor beta chain was captured by sequencing in a study of T-cell memory formation after mild COVID-19. TCRdb processed the 5' RACE reads anew with MiXCR; each CDR3 protein has one entry. The table has roughly 190,000 distinct CDR3 sequences, 15% to 20% seen once. This clonotype came up many times. Germline V gives CDR1 DFQATT, CDR2 SNEGSKA (reference sequence). This CDR3 region has 15 residues. V was pared by 4 bases and J by 1 base, with 15 bases between. This chain links TRBV20-1 with TRBJ2-3, with D tentatively TRBD2 (6 bases). Input material: PBMCs or a T cell subset sorted from them (not recorded which). The TCR originated in an adult woman who had mild COVID-19 (a few samples of this study predate the infection). Cell type and time point are not known. DNA for the CDR3: TGCAGTGCTATGGCGGGAACGGCTGGCACAGATACGCAGTATTTT. Encoded protein: CSAMAGTAGTDTQYF.